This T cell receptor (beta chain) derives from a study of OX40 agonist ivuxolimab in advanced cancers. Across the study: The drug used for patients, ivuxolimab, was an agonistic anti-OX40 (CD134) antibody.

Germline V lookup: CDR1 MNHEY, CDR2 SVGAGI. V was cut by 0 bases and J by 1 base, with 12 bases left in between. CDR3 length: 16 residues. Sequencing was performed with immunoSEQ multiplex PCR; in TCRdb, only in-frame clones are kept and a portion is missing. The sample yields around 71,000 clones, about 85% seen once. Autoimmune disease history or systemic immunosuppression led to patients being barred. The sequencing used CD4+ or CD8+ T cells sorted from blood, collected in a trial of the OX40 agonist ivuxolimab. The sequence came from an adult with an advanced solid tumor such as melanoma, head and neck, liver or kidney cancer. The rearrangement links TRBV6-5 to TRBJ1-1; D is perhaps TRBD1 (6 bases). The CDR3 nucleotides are TGTGCCAGCAGTTACTCATTTGGACAGACGAACACTGAAGCTTTCTTT. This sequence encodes CASSYSFGQTNTEAFF.